The text below deals with one TCR beta chain. The target antigen is unknown. This sample was included in a study of CD4+ T cells in melanoma. The germline V gene has CDR1 LGHNA and CDR2 YNFKEQ. The CDR3 is 15 amino acids. Trimming removed 0 bases at V and 7 bases at J, with 13 bases between. Study-wide points: CD8+ T cell, macrophage and B cell function reportedly correlated with neoantigen-specific CD4+ T cells.

The assay was immunoSEQ multiplex PCR, and TCRdb's table has in-frame clones only and misses some. There are some 120,000 clones in the sample; 92% occur only once, and about 3.5% lies in the top ten. The source material was peripheral blood. The clonotype was recovered from a human donor with melanoma. The V and J genes are TRBV4-2 and TRBJ2-1, with D tentatively TRBD1 (6 bases). CDR3 sequence reads: CASSQEFMGTNEQFF. CDR3 in DNA: TGTGCCAGCAGCCAAGAATTTATGGGGACAAATGAGCAGTTCTTC.